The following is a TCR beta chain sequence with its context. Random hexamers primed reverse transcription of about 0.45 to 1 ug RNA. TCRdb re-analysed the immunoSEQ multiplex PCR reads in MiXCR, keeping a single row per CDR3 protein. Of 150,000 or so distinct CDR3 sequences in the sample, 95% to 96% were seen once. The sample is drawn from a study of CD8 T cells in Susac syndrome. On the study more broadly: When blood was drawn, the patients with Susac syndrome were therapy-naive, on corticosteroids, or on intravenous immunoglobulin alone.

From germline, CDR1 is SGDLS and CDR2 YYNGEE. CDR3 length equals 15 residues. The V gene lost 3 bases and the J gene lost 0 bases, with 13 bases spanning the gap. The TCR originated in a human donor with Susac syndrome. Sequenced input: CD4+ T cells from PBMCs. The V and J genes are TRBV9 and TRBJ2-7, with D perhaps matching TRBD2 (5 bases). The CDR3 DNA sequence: TGTGCCAGCAGCGCGTCGGAGGACCCCTCCTACGAGCAGTACTTC. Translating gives CASSASEDPSYEQYF.